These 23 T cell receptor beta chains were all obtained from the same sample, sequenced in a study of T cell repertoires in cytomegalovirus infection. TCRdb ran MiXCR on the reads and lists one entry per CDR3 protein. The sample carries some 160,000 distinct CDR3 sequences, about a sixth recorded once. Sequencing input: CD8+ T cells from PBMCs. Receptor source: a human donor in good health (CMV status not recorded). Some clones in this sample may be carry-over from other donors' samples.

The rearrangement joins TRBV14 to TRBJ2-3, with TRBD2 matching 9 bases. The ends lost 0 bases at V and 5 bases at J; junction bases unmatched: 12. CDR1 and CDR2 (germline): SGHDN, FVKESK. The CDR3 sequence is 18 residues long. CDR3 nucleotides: TGTGCCAGCAGCCAAGATCGTAGAGCGGGGGGCCGTGGAGATACGCAGTATTTT. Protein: CASSQDRRAGGRGDTQYF.

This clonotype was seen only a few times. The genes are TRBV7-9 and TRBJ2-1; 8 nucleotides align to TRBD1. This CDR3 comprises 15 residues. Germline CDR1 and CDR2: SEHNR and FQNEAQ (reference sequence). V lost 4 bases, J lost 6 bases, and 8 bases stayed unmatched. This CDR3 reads CASSSTGVRSNEQFF. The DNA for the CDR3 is TGTGCCAGCAGCTCGACAGGGGTTAGGAGCAATGAGCAGTTCTTC.

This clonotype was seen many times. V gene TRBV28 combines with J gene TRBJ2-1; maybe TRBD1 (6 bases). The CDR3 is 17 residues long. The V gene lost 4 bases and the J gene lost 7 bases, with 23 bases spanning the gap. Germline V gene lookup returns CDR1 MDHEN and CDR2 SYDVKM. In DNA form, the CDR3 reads TGTGCCAGCAGTTCCCGAAACAGGGATATGTATGTGAATGAGCAGTTCTTC. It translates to CASSSRNRDMYVNEQFF.

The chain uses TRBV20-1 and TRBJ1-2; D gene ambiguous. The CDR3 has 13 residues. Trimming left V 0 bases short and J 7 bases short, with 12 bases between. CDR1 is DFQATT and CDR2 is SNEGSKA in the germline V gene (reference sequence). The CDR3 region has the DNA TGCAGTGCTAGAGATGGGAGGGTCCGTGGCTACACCTTC. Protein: CSARDGRVRGYTF.

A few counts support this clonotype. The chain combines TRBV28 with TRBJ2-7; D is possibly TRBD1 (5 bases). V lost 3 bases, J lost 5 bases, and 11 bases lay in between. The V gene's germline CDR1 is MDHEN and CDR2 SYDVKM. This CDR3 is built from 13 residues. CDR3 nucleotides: TGTGCCAGCAGTTTTTCAGGGATCGACGAGCAGTACTTC. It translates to CASSFSGIDEQYF.

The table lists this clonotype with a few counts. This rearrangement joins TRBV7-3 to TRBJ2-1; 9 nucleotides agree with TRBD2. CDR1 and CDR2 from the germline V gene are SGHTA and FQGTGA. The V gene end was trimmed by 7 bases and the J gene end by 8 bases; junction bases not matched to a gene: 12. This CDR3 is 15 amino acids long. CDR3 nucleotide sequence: TGTGCCAGCACCCCCTGGGCGGGGGGGCCGTATGAGCAGTTCTTC. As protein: CASTPWAGGPYEQFF.

Here the CDR3 DNA reads TGTGCCAGCAGCTTCGAGCGGGAGTCTAACTACGAGCAGTACTTC. This sequence encodes CASSFERESNYEQYF. The chain employs TRBV7-9 and TRBJ2-7, with 8 bases matching TRBD2. Trimming at V came to 3 bases and at J to 3 bases, leaving 7 bases not matched to a gene. This CDR3 contains 15 residues. CDR1 is SEHNR, CDR2 FQNEAQ, per germline (reference sequence).

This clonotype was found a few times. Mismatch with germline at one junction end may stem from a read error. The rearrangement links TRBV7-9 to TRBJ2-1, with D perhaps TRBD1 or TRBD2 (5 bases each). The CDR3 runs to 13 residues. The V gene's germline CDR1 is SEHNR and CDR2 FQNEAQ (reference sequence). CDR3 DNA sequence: TGTGCCAGCAGCTTAGAGAAAGGGACCAGGGCGATCTTC. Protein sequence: CASSLEKGTRAIF.

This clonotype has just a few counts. CDR3 DNA: TGTGCCAGCAGTTTTAAGGGACAGGGGCCGTCCTACACCTTC. Translating it yields CASSFKGQGPSYTF. V gene TRBV28 combines with J gene TRBJ1-2; the match to TRBD1 covers 10 bases. The CDR3 consists of 14 residues. CDR1 is MDHEN and CDR2 is SYDVKM in the germline V gene. The J segment lost 10 bases and the V segment lost 3 bases, leaving 8 bases of the junction unmatched.

CDR3 nucleotide sequence: TGTGCCAGCAGCCAGGGTGGGGGTCTCGATGAGCAGTTCTTC. Protein product: CASSQGGGLDEQFF. The gene calls are TRBV7-3 and TRBJ2-1; D might be TRBD1 or TRBD2, each matching 5 bases. Trimming took 5 bases from V and 8 from J, leaving 16 bases between them. The CDR3 extends over 14 amino acids. Germline-derived CDR1 and CDR2 are SGHTA and FQGTGA.

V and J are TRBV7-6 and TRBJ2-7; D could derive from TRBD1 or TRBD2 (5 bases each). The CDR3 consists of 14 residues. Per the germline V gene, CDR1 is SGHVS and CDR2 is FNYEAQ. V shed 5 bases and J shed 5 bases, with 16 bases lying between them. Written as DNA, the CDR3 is TGTGCCAGCAGCCCGGGGACGGACCCCAACGAGCAGTACTTC. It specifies CASSPGTDPNEQYF.

This CDR3 is CASSWGGRNQPQHF. CDR3 bases: TGTGCCAGCAGCTGGGGAGGGCGCAATCAGCCCCAGCATTTT. The gene calls are TRBV5-6 and TRBJ1-5; D is unclear. The V and J ends lost 3 bases and 2 bases respectively, with 9 bases between them. CDR1 SGHDT and CDR2 YYEEEE come from the germline V gene. The CDR3 runs 14 residues.

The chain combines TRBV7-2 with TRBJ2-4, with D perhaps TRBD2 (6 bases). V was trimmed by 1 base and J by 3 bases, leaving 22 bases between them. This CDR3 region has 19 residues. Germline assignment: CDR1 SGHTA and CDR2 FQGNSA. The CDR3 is CASSLVAGMEGIDKNIQYF. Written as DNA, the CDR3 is TGTGCCAGCAGCTTAGTGGCTGGGATGGAGGGTATTGACAAAAACATTCAGTACTTC.

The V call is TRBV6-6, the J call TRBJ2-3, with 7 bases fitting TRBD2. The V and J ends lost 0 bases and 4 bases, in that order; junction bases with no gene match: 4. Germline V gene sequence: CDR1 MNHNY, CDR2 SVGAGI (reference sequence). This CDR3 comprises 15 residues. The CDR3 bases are TGTGCCAGCAGTTACTCGGCGGGAGTGTCAGATACGCAGTATTTT. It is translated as CASSYSAGVSDTQYF.

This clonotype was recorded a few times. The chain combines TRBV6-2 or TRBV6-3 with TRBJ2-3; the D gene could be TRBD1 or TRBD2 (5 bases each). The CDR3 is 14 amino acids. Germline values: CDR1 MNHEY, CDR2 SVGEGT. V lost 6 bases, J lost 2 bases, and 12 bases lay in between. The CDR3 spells CASRGESVTDTQYF. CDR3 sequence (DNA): TGTGCCAGCAGGGGGGAGAGCGTCACAGATACGCAGTATTTT.

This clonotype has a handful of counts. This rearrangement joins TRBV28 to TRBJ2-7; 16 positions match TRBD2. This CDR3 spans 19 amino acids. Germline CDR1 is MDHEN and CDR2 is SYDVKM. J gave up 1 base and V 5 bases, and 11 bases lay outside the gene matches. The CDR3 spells CASSPELGLAGGPSYEQYF. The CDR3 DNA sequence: TGTGCCAGCAGTCCCGAATTGGGACTAGCGGGAGGGCCATCCTACGAGCAGTACTTC.

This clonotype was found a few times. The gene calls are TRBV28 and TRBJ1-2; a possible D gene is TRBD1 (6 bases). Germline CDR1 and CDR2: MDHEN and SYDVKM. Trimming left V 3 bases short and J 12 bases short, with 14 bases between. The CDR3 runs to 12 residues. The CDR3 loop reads CASSFRGHLDTF. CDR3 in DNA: TGTGCCAGCAGTTTTAGGGGACACCTTGACACCTTC.

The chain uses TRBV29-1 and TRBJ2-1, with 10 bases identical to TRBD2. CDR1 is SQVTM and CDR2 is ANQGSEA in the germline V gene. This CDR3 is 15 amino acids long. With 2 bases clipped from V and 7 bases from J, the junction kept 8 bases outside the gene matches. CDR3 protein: CSVEPTSGEWNEQFF. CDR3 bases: TGCAGCGTTGAACCCACTAGCGGGGAATGGAATGAGCAGTTCTTC.

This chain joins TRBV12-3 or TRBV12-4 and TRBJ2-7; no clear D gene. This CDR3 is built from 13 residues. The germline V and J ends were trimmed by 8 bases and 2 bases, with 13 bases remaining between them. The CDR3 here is CASRAPSAYEQYF. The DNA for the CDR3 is TGTGCCAGCCGCGCGCCCAGCGCCTACGAGCAGTACTTC.

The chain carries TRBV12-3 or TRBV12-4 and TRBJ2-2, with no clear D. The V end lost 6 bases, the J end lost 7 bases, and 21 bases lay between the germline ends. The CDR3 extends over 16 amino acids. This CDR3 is CASRQRSVPFGGELFF. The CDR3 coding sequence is TGTGCCAGCAGGCAGAGATCGGTCCCGTTTGGCGGGGAGCTGTTTTTT.

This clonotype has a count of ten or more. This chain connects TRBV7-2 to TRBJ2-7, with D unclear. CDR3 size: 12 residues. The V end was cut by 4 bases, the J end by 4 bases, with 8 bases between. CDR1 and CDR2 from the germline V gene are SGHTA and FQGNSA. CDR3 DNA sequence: TGTGCCAGCAGCTCCAGGTTTTACGAGCAGTACTTC. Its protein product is CASSSRFYEQYF. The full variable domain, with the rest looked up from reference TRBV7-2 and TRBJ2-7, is GAGVSQSPSNKVTEKGKDVELRCDPISGHTALYWYRQSLGQGLEFLIYFQGNSAPDKSGLPSDRFSAERTGGSVSTLTIQRTQQEDSAVYLCASSSRFYEQYFGPGTRLTVT.

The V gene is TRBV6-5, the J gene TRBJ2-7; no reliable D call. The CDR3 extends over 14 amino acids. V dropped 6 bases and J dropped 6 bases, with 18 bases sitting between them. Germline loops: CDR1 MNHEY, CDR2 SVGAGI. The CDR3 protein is CASRSGLEVVEQYF. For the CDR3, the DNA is TGTGCCAGCAGGTCCGGGCTAGAGGTTGTCGAGCAGTACTTC.

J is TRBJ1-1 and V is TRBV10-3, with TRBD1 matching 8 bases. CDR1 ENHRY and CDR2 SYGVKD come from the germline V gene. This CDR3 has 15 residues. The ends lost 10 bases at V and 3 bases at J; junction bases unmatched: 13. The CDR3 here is CATGRTGSEDTEAFF. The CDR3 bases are TGTGCCACAGGGCGGACAGGGTCGGAGGACACTGAAGCTTTCTTT.